This T cell receptor (beta chain) came from a study of blood T cells in healthy people across ages. Then a second PCR, running roughly 7 to 12 cycles, was carried out with a sample-barcoded 5' primer and a J-beta primer mix. Using its own MiXCR run on the 5' RACE reads, TCRdb lists one record per CDR3 protein. The table shows approximately 1.5 million distinct CDR3 sequences, with about 31% occurring only once. This clonotype was seen a few times. Donors ranged from about 6 to 90 years old and were healthy Caucasians in Russia. Total RNA extraction produced at least 6 micrograms (per sample) for the study. V dropped 6 bases and J dropped 4 bases, with 12 bases sitting between them. The CDR3 is 14 residues long.

The clonotype was recovered from a woman between 25 and 40 years old in good health. V usage is TRBV12-3 or TRBV12-4 and J usage is TRBJ2-2, with D perhaps matching TRBD2 (6 bases). The specimen sequenced was blood. The CDR3 reads CASSFGGITGELFF. The CDR3 DNA sequence: TGTGCCAGCAGCTTCGGGGGAATCACCGGGGAGCTGTTTTTT.